This T cell receptor (beta chain) was sequenced in a study of patients and donors after allogeneic stem cell transplantation. MiXCR, run by TCRdb on the RT-PCR reads, gives a single entry per CDR3 protein. The sample records about 210,000 distinct CDR3 sequences, around two fifths being singletons. There are 14 residues in the CDR3. V was cut by 1 base and J by 4 bases, with 11 bases left in between. Germline V CDR1 and CDR2: KGHSH, LQKENI. Input material: blood, either unsorted or a sorted T cell fraction (not recorded which). The rearrangement uses TRBV18 and TRBJ2-7; D not resolved. The TCR was taken from a human donor who was either an allogeneic HSCT recipient or a stem cell or donor lymphocyte infusion donor (not recorded which). It is not recorded whose cells these are; they may come from a transplant donor. The CDR3 nucleotides are TGTGCCAGCTCACCACAGGGTGGTGGGTACGAGCAGTACTTC. It translates to CASSPQGGGYEQYF.